The 31 T cell receptor beta chains below were found in one sample sequenced in a study of T-cell memory formation after mild COVID-19. In TCRdb, the 5' RACE reads were re-called with MiXCR into one record per CDR3 protein. There are more than 300,000 distinct CDR3 sequences in the sample; roughly an eighth occur only once, and 22% lies in the top ten. Input material: PBMCs or a T cell subset sorted from them (not recorded which). The receptors were gathered from a man younger than 35 who had mild COVID-19 (a few samples of this study predate the infection). Cell type and time point are not known.

A few counts support this clonotype. The chain joins TRBV9 to TRBJ2-1, with D tentatively TRBD2 (6 bases). This CDR3 has 14 amino acids. From germline, CDR1 is SGDLS and CDR2 YYNGEE. V shed 0 bases and J shed 9 bases, with 13 bases lying between them. The CDR3 spells CASSVGAGMSEQFF. Written as DNA, the CDR3 is TGTGCCAGCAGCGTAGGCGCGGGGATGAGTGAGCAGTTCTTC. Variable domain in full (rest from reference TRBV9 and TRBJ2-1): DSGVTQTPKHLITATGQRVTLRCSPRSGDLSVYWYQQSLDQGLQFLIQYYNGEERAKGNILERFSAQQFPDLHSELNLSSLELGDSALYFCASSVGAGMSEQFFGPGTRLTVL.

This clonotype was seen only a few times. The rearrangement links TRBV29-1 to TRBJ2-4; D is undetermined. Deletions cut 6 bases from V and 8 bases from J, with 14 bases between. The CDR3 totals 12 residues. The V gene's germline CDR1 is SQVTM and CDR2 ANQGSEA. CDR3 in amino acids: CSVVAVRDIQYF. The CDR3 DNA reads as TGCAGCGTCGTCGCGGTTAGGGACATTCAGTACTTC.

The chain employs TRBV6-6 and TRBJ2-1; D ambiguous. The V gene's germline CDR1 is MNHNY and CDR2 SVGAGI (reference sequence). V shed 8 bases and J shed 10 bases, with 9 bases lying between them. The CDR3 is 10 amino acids. Here the CDR3 reads CASGMEEQFF. The CDR3 DNA sequence: TGTGCCAGCGGGATGGAAGAGCAGTTCTTC.

The chain uses TRBV27 and TRBJ2-3; 14 bases are shared with TRBD2. The ends lost 6 bases at V and 5 bases at J; junction bases unmatched: 22. Germline V CDR1 and CDR2: MNHEY, SMNVEV (reference sequence). This CDR3 region has 21 residues. CDR3 loop: CASRPRLAGGLITIPVDTQYF. The CDR3 bases are TGTGCCAGCAGACCCAGACTAGCGGGGGGGCTTATTACCATCCCCGTAGATACGCAGTATTTT.

The table lists this clonotype with a few counts. The chain combines TRBV5-8 with TRBJ1-2, with D possibly being TRBD1 (5 bases). CDR3 length: 16 residues. V lost 1 base and J 4 bases, leaving 17 bases between the germline ends. Germline CDR1 reads SGHTS; CDR2 reads YDEGEE. The CDR3 DNA sequence: TGTGCCAGCAGCTTGTTAGGGGCTGAGAGTGTCTATGGCTACACCTTC. Protein: CASSLLGAESVYGYTF.

This clonotype was found a few times. This rearrangement joins TRBV4-3 to TRBJ1-1; maybe TRBD1 (6 bases). Germline V gives CDR1 LGHNA, CDR2 YSLEER. This CDR3 contains 15 residues. Trimming removed 0 bases at V and 5 bases at J, with 13 bases between. CDR3 sequence (DNA): TGCGCCAGCAGCCAAGATGGGAGGGGGGTGACTGAAGCTTTCTTT. Translating it yields CASSQDGRGVTEAFF.

This clonotype was found a few times. CDR3 DNA sequence: TGTGCCAGCAGGGAACCGGGACTAGCGGGGGCTGAGCAGTTCTTC. Residues: CASREPGLAGAEQFF. The chain joins TRBV7-2 to TRBJ2-1; the match to TRBD2 covers 14 bases. CDR3 size: 15 residues. The J segment lost 9 bases and the V segment lost 6 bases, leaving 7 bases of the junction unmatched. Per germline, CDR1 SGHTA and CDR2 FQGNSA.

This clonotype was counted only a few times. The chain joins TRBV7-9 to TRBJ2-2; maybe TRBD2 (5 bases). Per germline, CDR1 SEHNR and CDR2 FQNEAQ (reference sequence). Trimming stripped 0 bases from V and 4 bases from J, with 15 bases between. This CDR3 comprises 17 residues. Written as DNA, the CDR3 is TGTGCCAGCAGCTTAGCGCTAATTGGCCGGGGCACCGGGGAGCTGTTTTTT. It translates to CASSLALIGRGTGELFF.

This rearrangement joins TRBV7-2 to TRBJ1-1; perhaps TRBD1 as D (6 bases). Per the germline V gene, CDR1 is SGHTA and CDR2 is FQGNSA. V shed 1 base and J shed 0 bases, with 9 bases lying between them. The CDR3 loop spans 15 amino acids. CDR3 DNA sequence: TGTGCCAGCAGCTTAGGTACAGGGATGAACACTGAAGCTTTCTTT. As protein: CASSLGTGMNTEAFF.

The V and J genes are TRBV5-1 and TRBJ1-6, with D perhaps TRBD1 (6 bases). V was pared by 7 bases and J by 3 bases, with 11 bases between. Germline-derived CDR1 and CDR2 are SGHRS and YFSETQ. The CDR3 is 14 residues long. CDR3 nucleotide sequence: TGCGCCAGCGGTCAGGGGTACTATAATTCACCCCTCCACTTT. Translated: CASGQGYYNSPLHF.

This clonotype showed up many times. The chain uses TRBV7-9 and TRBJ1-1, with D hard to call. V lost 1 base and J lost 4, with 10 bases in between. Per germline, CDR1 SEHNR and CDR2 FQNEAQ (reference sequence). This CDR3 region has 14 residues. CDR3 coding DNA: TGTGCCAGCAGCTTAGGTGGGGAGAGCACTGAAGCTTTCTTT. Translation: CASSLGGESTEAFF.

The table lists this clonotype with many counts. The V gene is TRBV7-2, the J gene TRBJ2-5; D remains unclear. CDR3 length: 17 amino acids. Deletions cut 1 base from V and 3 bases from J, with 18 bases between. Germline values: CDR1 SGHTA, CDR2 FQGNSA. CDR3 nucleotides: TGTGCCAGCAGCTTAGGGGCCCGGTGGTTCCGCAAAGAGACCCAGTACTTC. Its protein is CASSLGARWFRKETQYF.

The table lists this clonotype with a few counts. The genes are TRBV15 and TRBJ2-2; D is undetermined. Trimming stripped 1 base from V and 0 bases from J, with 9 bases between. CDR1 and CDR2 (germline): LNHNV, YYDKDF (reference sequence). The CDR3 loop spans 16 amino acids. CDR3 in amino acids: CATSRARNSNTGELFF. CDR3 DNA sequence: TGTGCCACCAGCAGAGCCAGGAATTCGAACACCGGGGAGCTGTTTTTT. Supplemented by reference TRBV15 and TRBJ2-2, the full variable domain reads DAMVIQNPRYQVTQFGKPVTLSCSQTLNHNVMYWYQQKSSQAPKLLFHYYDKDFNNEADTPDNFQSRRPNTSFCFLDIRSPGLGDTAMYLCATSRARNSNTGELFFGEGSRLTVL.

This clonotype was counted only a few times. The chain is built from TRBV20-1 and TRBJ1-1; 8 nucleotides align to TRBD1. CDR1 and CDR2 (germline): DFQATT, SNEGSKA (reference sequence). The CDR3 runs to 14 residues. V shed 6 bases and J 4 bases; nucleotides not matched to a gene: 10. CDR3 sequence: CSADRDRSSTEAFF. The CDR3 DNA sequence: TGCAGTGCAGACCGGGACAGGTCGAGCACTGAAGCTTTCTTT.

The genes are TRBV30 and TRBJ2-3, with D possibly being TRBD1 (5 bases). The V gene lost 8 bases and the J gene lost 0 bases, with 15 bases spanning the gap. Germline lookup yields CDR1 GTSNPN and CDR2 SVGIG (reference sequence). The CDR3 is made up of 14 amino acids. The CDR3 loop reads CALSRGPSTDTQYF. The DNA for the CDR3 is TGTGCCCTATCAAGGGGCCCTAGCACAGATACGCAGTATTTT.

This clonotype was counted many times. V and J are TRBV6-2 or TRBV6-3 and TRBJ2-7; D unclear. V was cut by 0 bases and J by 2 bases, with 8 bases left in between. In germline, CDR1 is MNHEY, CDR2 SVGEGT. There are 14 residues in the CDR3. The CDR3 loop is CASSYSGRTYEQYF. CDR3 coding DNA: TGTGCCAGCAGTTACTCCGGACGGACCTACGAGCAGTACTTC.

The CDR3, as DNA: TGTGCCATCAGTGAATCACCGAACACTGAAGCTTTCTTT. It codes for CAISESPNTEAFF. The V gene is TRBV10-3, the J gene TRBJ1-1; D is undetermined. In germline, CDR1 is ENHRY, CDR2 SYGVKD. The V end was cut by 3 bases, the J end by 1 base, with 6 bases between. The CDR3 has 13 amino acids.

Many counts were recorded for this clonotype. The V and J genes are TRBV5-6 and TRBJ2-7; D gene unclear. CDR3 length: 12 amino acids. The V gene lost 3 bases and the J gene lost 10 bases, with 14 bases spanning the gap. Germline CDR1 is SGHDT and CDR2 is YYEEEE. CDR3 sequence: CASSSLTSSQYF. CDR3 nucleotides: TGTGCCAGCAGCTCCCTGACGTCAAGTCAGTACTTC.

This clonotype occurred a few times. The chain links TRBV2 to TRBJ2-5, with D unresolved. V gave up 5 bases and J gave up 5 bases, with 9 bases separating them. Germline CDR1 reads SNHLY; CDR2 reads FYNNEI. The CDR3 covers 12 residues. The DNA for the CDR3 is TGTGCCAGCAGTCGGTTCCCGGAGACCCAGTACTTC. Residues: CASSRFPETQYF.

This clonotype was seen ten or more times. This chain uses TRBV4-3 with TRBJ2-7; TRBD1 is a possible D gene (6 bases). V shed 0 bases and J shed 2 bases, with 17 bases lying between them. The CDR3 has 17 amino acids. CDR1 and CDR2 (germline): LGHNA, YSLEER. The CDR3 sequence is CASSQDRLAGVPYEQYF. In nucleotides, the CDR3 is TGCGCCAGCAGCCAAGATAGGTTGGCAGGGGTTCCCTACGAGCAGTACTTC.

The CDR3, as DNA: TGTGCCAGCAGCCACCCGGGACAGGGGGCCGGTACGCAGTATTTT. Translated: CASSHPGQGAGTQYF. The J gene is TRBJ2-3, the V gene TRBV28; 12 bases match TRBD1. Trimming at V came to 6 bases and at J to 8 bases, leaving 9 bases not matched to a gene. This CDR3 is 15 amino acids long. Looked up from germline, CDR1 is MDHEN and CDR2 is SYDVKM. Filled out from reference TRBV28 and TRBJ2-3, the complete variable domain reads DVKVTQSSRYLVKRTGEKVFLECVQDMDHENMFWYRQDPGLGLRLIYFSYDVKMKEKGDIPEGYSVSREKKERFSLILESASTNQTSMYLCASSHPGQGAGTQYFGPGTRLTVL.

V is TRBV27 and J is TRBJ1-1; D remains ambiguous. Germline CDR1 and CDR2: MNHEY and SMNVEV (reference sequence). The CDR3 covers 13 residues. Trimming stripped 7 bases from V and 0 bases from J, with 9 bases between. Here the CDR3 reads CASTAGLNTEAFF. The CDR3 DNA is TGTGCCAGCACCGCCGGGTTGAACACTGAAGCTTTCTTT.

This clonotype was seen a handful of times. The V call is TRBV29-1, the J call TRBJ2-7, with D perhaps TRBD1 (5 bases). V was pared by 5 bases and J by 5 bases, with 10 bases between. CDR1 and CDR2 (germline): SQVTM, ANQGSEA. The length of the CDR3 is 11 residues. CDR3 region: CSVNQGDEQYV. The CDR3 region has the DNA TGCAGCGTTAACCAGGGTGACGAGCAGTACGTC.

This clonotype was counted only a few times. This rearrangement joins TRBV7-8 to TRBJ2-1, with D perhaps TRBD2 (6 bases). Trimming removed 5 bases at V and 4 bases at J, with 12 bases between. Per the germline V gene, CDR1 is SGHVS and CDR2 is FQNEAQ. This CDR3 spans 14 amino acids. The CDR3, as DNA: TGTGCCAGCAGCGGAGGGGCAGAGTACAATGAGCAGTTCTTC. Amino acids: CASSGGAEYNEQFF.

The V gene is TRBV29-1, the J gene TRBJ2-3; 12 bases align to TRBD1. This CDR3 contains 14 residues. Germline V gene data show CDR1 as SQVTM and CDR2 as ANQGSEA. With V trimmed by 7 bases and J by 4 bases, 6 bases remained unmatched. CDR3 sequence reads: CSASGTGGSDTQYF. CDR3 nucleotide sequence: TGCAGCGCCTCGGGGACAGGGGGCTCAGATACGCAGTATTTT.

This clonotype was recorded only once. This chain links TRBV7-2 with TRBJ2-2, with 9 bases fitting TRBD2. With 5 bases clipped from V and 5 bases from J, the junction kept 9 bases outside the gene matches. The CDR3 loop spans 16 amino acids. Germline CDR1 reads SGHTA; CDR2 reads FQGNSA. This CDR3 reads CASSQSGGRRTGELFF. For the CDR3, the DNA is TGTGCCAGCAGCCAAAGCGGGGGGAGGAGGACCGGGGAGCTGTTTTTT.

This chain uses TRBV25-1 with TRBJ2-1; 16 bases are a match to TRBD2. This CDR3 has 18 amino acids. The V gene's germline CDR1 is MGHDK and CDR2 SYGVNS. Trimming removed 5 bases from V and 7 bases from J; junction bases left unmatched: 11. CDR3 residues: CASSYNPGLAGGSNEQFF. As DNA, the CDR3 is TGTGCCAGCAGTTATAATCCGGGACTAGCGGGGGGGTCGAATGAGCAGTTCTTC.

This sequence joins TRBV20-1 and TRBJ2-2; 7 bases fit TRBD1. The CDR3 sequence is 13 residues long. The V segment lost 3 bases and the J segment 4 bases; nucleotides outside the gene matches: 2. Germline CDR1 DFQATT, CDR2 SNEGSKA (reference sequence). The CDR3 spells CSARTGFTGELFF. CDR3 nucleotides: TGCAGTGCTAGGACAGGGTTCACCGGGGAGCTGTTTTTT.

Many counts were recorded for this clonotype. This chain links TRBV6-6 with TRBJ1-2; 12 nucleotides match TRBD1. V lost 4 bases, J lost 14 bases, and 8 bases stayed unmatched. This CDR3 contains 13 residues. Germline lookup yields CDR1 MNHNY and CDR2 SVGAGI (reference sequence). This CDR3 reads CASSSYPGQGATF. CDR3 DNA sequence: TGTGCCAGCAGTTCCTACCCGGGACAGGGGGCAACCTTC.

DNA for the CDR3: TGTGCCAGCTCATTTCAGGGGACCTACGAGCAGTACGTC. It is translated as CASSFQGTYEQYV. V usage is TRBV2 and J usage is TRBJ2-7, with D perhaps matching TRBD1 (6 bases). The V end lost 8 bases, the J end lost 2 bases, and 13 bases lay between the germline ends. Germline CDR1 is SNHLY and CDR2 is FYNNEI. This CDR3 spans 13 amino acids.

The chain recombines TRBV3-1 with TRBJ1-1; 9 bases line up with TRBD1. The CDR3 totals 14 residues. Germline V gene lookup returns CDR1 LGHDT and CDR2 YNNKEL (reference sequence). The J segment lost 8 bases and the V segment lost 3 bases, leaving 7 bases of the junction unmatched. CDR3 in amino acids: CASSHSTGGHEAFF. The CDR3 DNA reads TGTGCCAGCAGCCACTCAACAGGGGGCCACGAAGCTTTCTTT.